This T cell receptor beta chain was recovered during a study of monozygotic twins with inflammatory bowel disease. Whole blood supplied total RNA, and T cells were not sorted. Total RNA input per TCR library was roughly 3,500 ng. From the 5' RACE reads, TCRdb lists one entry per CDR3 protein and no DNA. The listing records about 300,000 distinct CDR3 sequences. The CDR3 covers 18 residues. Germline loops: CDR1 LGHNA, CDR2 YNFKEQ. The sample consisted of blood. The origin of this receptor is a human donor with ulcerative colitis or Crohn's disease, or a healthy co-twin of an affected twin (not recorded which). V gene TRBV4-2 combines with J gene TRBJ1-3; with no DNA, the TCRdb D assignment of TRBD1 cannot be verified. CDR3 protein: CASSRIPGTGPSGNTIYF.